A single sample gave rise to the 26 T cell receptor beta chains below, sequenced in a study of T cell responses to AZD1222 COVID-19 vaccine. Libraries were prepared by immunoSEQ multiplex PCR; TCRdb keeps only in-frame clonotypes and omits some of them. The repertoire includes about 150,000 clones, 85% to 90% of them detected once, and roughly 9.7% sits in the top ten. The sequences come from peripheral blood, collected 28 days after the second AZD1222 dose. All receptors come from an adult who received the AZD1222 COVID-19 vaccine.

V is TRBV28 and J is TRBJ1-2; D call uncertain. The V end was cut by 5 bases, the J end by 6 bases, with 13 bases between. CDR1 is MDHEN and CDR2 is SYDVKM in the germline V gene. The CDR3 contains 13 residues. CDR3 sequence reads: CASSDPEVNGYTF. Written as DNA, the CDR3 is TGTGCCAGCAGTGATCCCGAGGTTAATGGCTACACCTTC.

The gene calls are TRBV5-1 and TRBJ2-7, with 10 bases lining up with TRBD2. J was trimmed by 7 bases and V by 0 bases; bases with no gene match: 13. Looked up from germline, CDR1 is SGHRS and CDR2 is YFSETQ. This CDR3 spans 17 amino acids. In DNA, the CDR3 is TGCGCCAGCAGCTTGGGGAGGACTAGCGGAGAGACAAGGGAGCAGTACTTC. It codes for CASSLGRTSGETREQYF.

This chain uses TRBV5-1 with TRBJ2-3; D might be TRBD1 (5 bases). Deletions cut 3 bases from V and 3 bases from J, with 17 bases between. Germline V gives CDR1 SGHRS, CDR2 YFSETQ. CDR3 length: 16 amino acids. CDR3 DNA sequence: TGCGCCAGCAGCTCCATGACAGTCGCCGGGACAGATACGCAGTATTTT. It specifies CASSSMTVAGTDTQYF. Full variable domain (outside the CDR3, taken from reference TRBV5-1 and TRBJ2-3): KAGVTQTPRYLIKTRGQQVTLSCSPISGHRSVSWYQQTPGQGLQFLFEYFSETQRNKGNFPGRFSGRQFSNSRSEMNVSTLELGDSALYLCASSSMTVAGTDTQYFGPGTRLTVL.

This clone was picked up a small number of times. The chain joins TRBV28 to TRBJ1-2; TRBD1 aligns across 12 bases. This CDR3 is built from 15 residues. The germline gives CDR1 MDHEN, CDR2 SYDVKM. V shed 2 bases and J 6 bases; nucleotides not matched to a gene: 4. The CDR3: CASSLIGTGGDGYTF. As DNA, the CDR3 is TGTGCCAGCAGTTTAATAGGGACAGGGGGCGATGGCTACACCTTC.

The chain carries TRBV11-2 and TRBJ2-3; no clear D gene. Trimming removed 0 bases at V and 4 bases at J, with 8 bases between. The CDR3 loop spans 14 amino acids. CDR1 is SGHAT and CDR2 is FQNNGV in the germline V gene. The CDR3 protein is CASSLDLSADTQYF. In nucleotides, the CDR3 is TGTGCCAGCAGCTTAGATCTAAGCGCAGATACGCAGTATTTT.

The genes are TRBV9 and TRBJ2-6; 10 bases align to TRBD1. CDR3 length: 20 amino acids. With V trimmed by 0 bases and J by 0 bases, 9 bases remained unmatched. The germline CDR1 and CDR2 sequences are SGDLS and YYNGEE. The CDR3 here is CASSVAPGTGVTSGANVLTF. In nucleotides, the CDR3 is TGTGCCAGCAGCGTAGCTCCCGGGACAGGGGTTACCTCTGGGGCCAACGTCCTGACTTTC.

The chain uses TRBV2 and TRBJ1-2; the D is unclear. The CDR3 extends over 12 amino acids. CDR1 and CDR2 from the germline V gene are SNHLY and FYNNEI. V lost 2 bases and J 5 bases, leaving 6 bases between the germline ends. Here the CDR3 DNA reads TGTGCCAGCAGTGAATCCCGATATGGCTACACCTTC. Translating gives CASSESRYGYTF.

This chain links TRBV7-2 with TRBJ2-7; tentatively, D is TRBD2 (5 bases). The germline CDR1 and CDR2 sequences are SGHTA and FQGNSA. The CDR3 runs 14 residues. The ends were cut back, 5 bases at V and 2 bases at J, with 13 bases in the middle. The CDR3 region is CASSHDYPPYEQYF. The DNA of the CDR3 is TGTGCCAGCAGCCACGACTACCCCCCCTACGAGCAGTACTTC.

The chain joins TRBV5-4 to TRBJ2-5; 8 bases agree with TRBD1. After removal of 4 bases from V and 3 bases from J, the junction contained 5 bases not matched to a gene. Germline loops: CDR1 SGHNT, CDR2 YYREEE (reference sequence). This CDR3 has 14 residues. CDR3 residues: CASSDQGAEETQYF. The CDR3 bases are TGTGCCAGCAGCGATCAGGGGGCTGAAGAGACCCAGTACTTC.

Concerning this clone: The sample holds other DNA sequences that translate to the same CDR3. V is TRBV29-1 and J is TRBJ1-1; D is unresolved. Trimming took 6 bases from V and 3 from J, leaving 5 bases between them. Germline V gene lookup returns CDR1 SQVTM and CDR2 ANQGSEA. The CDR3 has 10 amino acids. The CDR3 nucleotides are TGCAGCGTCGGGCACACTGAAGCTTTCTTT. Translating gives CSVGHTEAFF.

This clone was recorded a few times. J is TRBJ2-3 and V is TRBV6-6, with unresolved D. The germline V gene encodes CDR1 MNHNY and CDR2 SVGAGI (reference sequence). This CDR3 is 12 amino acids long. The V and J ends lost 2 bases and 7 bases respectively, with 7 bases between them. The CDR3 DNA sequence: TGTGCCAGCAGTTACCGCCCTTATACGCAGTATTTT. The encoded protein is CASSYRPYTQYF.

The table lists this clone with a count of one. The CDR3 loop reads CASSLQGWDNQPQHF. CDR3 bases: TGCGCCAGCAGCTTACAGGGCTGGGACAATCAGCCCCAGCATTTT. This chain connects TRBV5-1 to TRBJ1-5, with TRBD1 as a possible D gene (6 bases). In germline, CDR1 is SGHRS, CDR2 YFSETQ. The length of the CDR3 is 15 residues. V lost 2 bases to trimming and J lost 3 bases, with 12 bases between them.

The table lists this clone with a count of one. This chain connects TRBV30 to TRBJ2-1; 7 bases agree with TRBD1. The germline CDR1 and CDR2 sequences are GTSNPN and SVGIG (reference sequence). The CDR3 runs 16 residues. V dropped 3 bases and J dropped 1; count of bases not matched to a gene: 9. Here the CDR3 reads CAWRSGQVVSYNEQFF. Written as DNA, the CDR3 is TGTGCCTGGAGATCCGGACAGGTCGTTTCCTACAATGAGCAGTTCTTC.

This CDR3 is CASSATGRVGYTF. CDR3 nucleotide sequence: TGTGCCAGCAGCGCGACAGGGAGGGTCGGCTACACCTTC. J is TRBJ1-2 and V is TRBV9; 7 bases align to TRBD1. The length of the CDR3 is 13 residues. Germline lookup yields CDR1 SGDLS and CDR2 YYNGEE. V lost 3 bases and J lost 8; bases outside the gene matches: 7.

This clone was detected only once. The chain's CDR3 is CASSDTRGRTTEAFF. In DNA, the CDR3 is TGTGCCAGCAGTGACACCCGAGGGAGGACCACTGAAGCTTTCTTT. The chain uses TRBV28 and TRBJ1-1; no clear D gene. Between the trimmed V and J ends, which lost 5 bases and 4 bases, there was a span of 17 bases. The CDR3 runs to 15 residues. The germline gives CDR1 MDHEN, CDR2 SYDVKM.

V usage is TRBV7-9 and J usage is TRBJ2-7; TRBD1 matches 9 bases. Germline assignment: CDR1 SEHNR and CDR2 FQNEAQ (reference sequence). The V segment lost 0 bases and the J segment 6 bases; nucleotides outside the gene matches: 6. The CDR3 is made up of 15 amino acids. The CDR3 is CASSLAGQGLVEQYF. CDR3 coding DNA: TGTGCCAGCAGCTTAGCGGGACAGGGCCTTGTCGAGCAGTACTTC. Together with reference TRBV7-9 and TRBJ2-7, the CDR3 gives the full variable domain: DTGVSQNPRHKITKRGQNVTFRCDPISEHNRLYWYRQTLGQGPEFLTYFQNEAQLEKSRLLSDRFSAERPKGSFSTLEIQRTEQGDSAMYLCASSLAGQGLVEQYFGPGTRLTVT.

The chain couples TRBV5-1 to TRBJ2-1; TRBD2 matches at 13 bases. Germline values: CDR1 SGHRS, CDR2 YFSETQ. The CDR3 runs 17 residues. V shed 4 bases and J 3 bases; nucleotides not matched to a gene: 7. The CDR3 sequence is CASSQLAGGVLYNEQFF. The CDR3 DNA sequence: TGCGCCAGCAGCCAACTAGCGGGAGGGGTGCTCTACAATGAGCAGTTCTTC.

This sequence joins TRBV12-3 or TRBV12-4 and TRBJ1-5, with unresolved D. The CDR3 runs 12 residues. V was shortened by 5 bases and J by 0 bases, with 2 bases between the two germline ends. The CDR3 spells CASSNSNQPQHF. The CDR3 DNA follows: TGTGCCAGCAGTAATAGCAATCAGCCCCAGCATTTT.

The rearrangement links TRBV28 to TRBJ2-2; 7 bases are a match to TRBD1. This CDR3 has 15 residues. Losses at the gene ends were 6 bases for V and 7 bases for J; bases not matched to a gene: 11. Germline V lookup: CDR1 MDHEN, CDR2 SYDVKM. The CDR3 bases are TGTGCCAGCAGATTGGACAGGCGGTTCAGCGGGGAGCTGTTTTTT. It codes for CASRLDRRFSGELFF.

DNA of the CDR3: TGTGCCACCGGGACGCCGAATCAGCCCCAGCATTTT. It is translated as CATGTPNQPQHF. This sequence joins TRBV7-2 and TRBJ1-5, with D maybe TRBD1 (5 bases). The CDR3 sequence is 12 residues long. V was trimmed by 10 bases and J by 4 bases, leaving 11 bases between them. The germline V gene encodes CDR1 SGHTA and CDR2 FQGNSA.

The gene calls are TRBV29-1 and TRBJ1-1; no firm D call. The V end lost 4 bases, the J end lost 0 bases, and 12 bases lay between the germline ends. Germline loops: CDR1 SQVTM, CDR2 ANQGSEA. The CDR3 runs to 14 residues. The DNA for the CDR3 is TGCAGCGTTGCCCCGGGTCCCATGAACACTGAAGCTTTCTTT. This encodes CSVAPGPMNTEAFF. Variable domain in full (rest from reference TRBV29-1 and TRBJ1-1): SAVISQKPSRDICQRGTSLTIQCQVDSQVTMMFWYRQQPGQSLTLIATANQGSEATYESGFVIDKFPISRPNLTFSTLTVSNMSPEDSSIYLCSVAPGPMNTEAFFGQGTRLTVV.

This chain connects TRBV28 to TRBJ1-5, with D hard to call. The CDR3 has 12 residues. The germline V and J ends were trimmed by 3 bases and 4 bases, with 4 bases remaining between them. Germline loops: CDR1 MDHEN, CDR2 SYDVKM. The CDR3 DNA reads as TGTGCCAGCAGTTTCATAAATCAGCCCCAGCATTTT. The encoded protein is CASSFINQPQHF.

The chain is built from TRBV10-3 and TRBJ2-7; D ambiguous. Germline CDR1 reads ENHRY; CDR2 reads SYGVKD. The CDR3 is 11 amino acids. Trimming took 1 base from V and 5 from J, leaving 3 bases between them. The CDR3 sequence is CAISEFDEQYF. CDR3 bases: TGTGCCATCAGTGAGTTTGACGAGCAGTACTTC.

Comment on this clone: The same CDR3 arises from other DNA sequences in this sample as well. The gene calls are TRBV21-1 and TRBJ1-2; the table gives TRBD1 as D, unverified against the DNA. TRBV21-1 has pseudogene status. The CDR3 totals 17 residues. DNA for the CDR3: TGCGCCAGCAGCAAAGAAAAGGGGACAGGGCCCCTTTATGGCTACACCTTC. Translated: CASSKEKGTGPLYGYTF.

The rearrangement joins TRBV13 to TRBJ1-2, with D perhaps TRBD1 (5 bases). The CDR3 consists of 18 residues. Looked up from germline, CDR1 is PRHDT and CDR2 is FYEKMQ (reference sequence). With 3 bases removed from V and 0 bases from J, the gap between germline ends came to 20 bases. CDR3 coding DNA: TGTGCCAGCAGCTTGCTTACAGGTGGCAGTTCAGCTAACTATGGCTACACCTTC. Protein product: CASSLLTGGSSANYGYTF.

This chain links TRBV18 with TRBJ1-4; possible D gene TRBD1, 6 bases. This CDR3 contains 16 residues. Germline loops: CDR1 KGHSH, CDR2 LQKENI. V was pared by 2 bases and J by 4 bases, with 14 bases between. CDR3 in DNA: TGTGCCAGCTCACCAAGAGCGGGGGCCCTTAATGAAAAACTGTTTTTT. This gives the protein CASSPRAGALNEKLFF.